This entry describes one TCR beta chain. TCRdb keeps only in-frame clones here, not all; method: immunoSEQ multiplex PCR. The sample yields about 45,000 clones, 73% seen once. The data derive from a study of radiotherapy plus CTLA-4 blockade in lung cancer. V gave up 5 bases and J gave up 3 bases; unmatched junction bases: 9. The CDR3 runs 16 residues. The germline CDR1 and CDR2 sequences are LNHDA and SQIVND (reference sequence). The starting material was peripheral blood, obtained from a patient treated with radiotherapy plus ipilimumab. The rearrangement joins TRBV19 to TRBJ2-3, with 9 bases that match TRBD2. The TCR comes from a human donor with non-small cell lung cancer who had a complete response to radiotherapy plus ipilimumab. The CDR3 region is CASSGGRAIATDTQYF. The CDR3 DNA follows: TGTGCCAGTAGTGGCGGGAGGGCCATCGCGACAGATACGCAGTATTTT.